This T cell receptor (beta chain) is drawn from a study of cytomegalovirus exposure and HLA in healthy donors. Study overall: A subsequent analysis stated that the 95 to 150 validation repertoires were run on the same platform as the roughly 710 first-cohort repertoires. Whole-study findings and limits: The authors listed some 150 TCR beta chains as cytomegalovirus-associated.

Donors came from a validation cohort of approximately 110 subjects, distinct from the first 666-subject cohort. As regards this clone: Its matching antigen is unknown.

The CDR3 loop spans 13 amino acids. CDR1 and CDR2 (germline): ENHRY, SYGVKD. V was shortened by 5 bases and J by 7 bases, with 12 bases between the two germline ends. Using immunoSEQ multiplex PCR, the repertoire was profiled, and TCRdb retains in-frame clones only, with some absent. The data contain roughly 140,000 clones, almost 90% of them singletons. This chain joins TRBV10-3 and TRBJ2-1; perhaps TRBD2 as D (5 bases). This receptor was identified in a woman aged 18-29 years in good health and CMV-seropositive. The source material was PBMCs. Here the CDR3 reads CAISSGQRNEQFF. CDR3 nucleotides: TGTGCCATCAGTAGCGGCCAAAGGAATGAGCAGTTCTTC.